This entry is about one T cell receptor (beta chain). Looked up from germline, CDR1 is MNHEY and CDR2 is SVGAGI. Trimming cost V 6 bases and J 5 bases; bases outside gene matches: 5. The CDR3 is 15 residues long. Sequenced by immunoSEQ multiplex PCR; TCRdb stores in-frame clones only, minus some. Of 250,000 to 300,000 clones in the sample, approximately 86% were seen once. The entry originates in a study of blood T cell repertoires in COVID-19. V is TRBV6-5 and J is TRBJ2-5, with 14 bases fitting TRBD2. The sequence derives from a woman in her sixties or seventies with COVID-19, enrolled during active disease. Sequencing was carried out using peripheral blood. The CDR3 region is CASSYGLAGGETQYF. The CDR3 DNA reads TGTGCCAGCAGCTACGGACTAGCGGGGGGTGAGACCCAGTACTTC.